A single sample gave rise to the 7 T cell receptor beta chains below, sequenced in a study of regulatory T cells in long-lasting Graves disease. iRepertoire HTBI primers and Arm-PCR of CDR3 regions built TCR beta libraries. TCRdb used MiXCR to reprocess the multiplex PCR reads, holding one entry per CDR3 protein. The sample shows 400,000 to 450,000 distinct CDR3 sequences, about a quarter of them seen only once. Time point given: persistent/refractory GD, antithyroid drugs over 5 years with positive TRAb. PBMC RNA was the source of the TCR library. The sequencing used peripheral blood mononuclear cells (PBMCs), collected when the disease was refractory, from a patient treated with antithyroid drugs. The receptors come from a female donor with Graves disease.

The V and J genes are TRBV4-1 and TRBJ2-7; D possibly corresponds to TRBD2 (5 bases). From germline, CDR1 is MGHRA and CDR2 YSYEKL. V was trimmed by 0 bases and J by 0 bases, leaving 12 bases between them. CDR3 length equals 16 residues. The CDR3 DNA sequence: TGCGCCAGCAGCCAAGAACTAGGACTTAGCTCCTACGAGCAGTACTTC. Its translation: CASSQELGLSSYEQYF.

This clonotype was seen repeatedly, ten times or more. The chain is built from TRBV16 and TRBJ2-7, with TRBD1 matching over 10 bases. Germline V gene lookup returns CDR1 KGHSY and CDR2 FQNENV. This CDR3 spans 15 amino acids. The junction had 2 bases not matched to a gene; V was cut back by 0 bases and J by 3 bases. In DNA form, the CDR3 reads TGTGCCAGCAGCCAATCTAGGACAGGGGGCTACGAGCAGTACTTC. Protein: CASSQSRTGGYEQYF.

The V gene is TRBV30, the J gene TRBJ2-1; D not resolved. Germline CDR1 reads GTSNPN; CDR2 reads SVGIG (reference sequence). V lost 0 bases and J lost 9, with 3 bases in between. The CDR3 contains 10 residues. CDR3 nucleotide sequence: TGTGCCTGGAGTGTAACTGAGCAGTTCTTC. Translation gives CAWSVTEQFF.

The chain joins TRBV28 to TRBJ2-5; D tentatively reads TRBD1 or TRBD2 (6 bases each). The germline V gene has CDR1 MDHEN and CDR2 SYDVKM. CDR3 length equals 17 residues. The V end lost 3 bases, the J end lost 5 bases, and 22 bases lay between the germline ends. For the CDR3, the DNA is TGTGCCAGCAGTTTGGACAGTAACCCACTAGCCCGGGAGACCCAGTACTTC. It translates to CASSLDSNPLARETQYF.

The V gene is TRBV5-1, the J gene TRBJ1-3; 11 bases line up with TRBD1. Trimming at V came to 3 bases and at J to 8 bases, leaving 13 bases not matched to a gene. The CDR3 consists of 17 residues. CDR1 SGHRS and CDR2 YFSETQ come from the germline V gene. CDR3 in amino acids: CASSSGQGAFPRDTIYF. Written as DNA, the CDR3 is TGCGCCAGCAGCTCAGGACAGGGGGCATTCCCGCGCGACACCATATATTTT.

This clonotype occurred many times. This chain connects TRBV2 to TRBJ2-7, with D hard to call. The CDR3 runs to 13 residues. Germline CDR1 SNHLY, CDR2 FYNNEI. Trimming cost V 7 bases and J 3 bases, with 13 bases left between them. The CDR3 sequence: CASTPSDVYEQYF. CDR3 in DNA: TGTGCCAGCACCCCCTCGGACGTCTACGAGCAGTACTTC.

This chain links TRBV20-1 with TRBJ1-4; a weak D match, TRBD1 (6 bases). Between the trimmed V and J ends, which lost 2 bases and 7 bases, there was a span of 14 bases. Germline CDR1 DFQATT, CDR2 SNEGSKA (reference sequence). CDR3 length: 14 residues. The DNA for the CDR3 is TGCAGTGCTAGAAAGGGGGGGACCCCTGAAAAACTGTTTTTT. Translating gives CSARKGGTPEKLFF.